The TCR beta chain under discussion was sequenced for a study of patients and donors after allogeneic stem cell transplantation. This CDR3 has 11 residues. The germline V and J ends were trimmed by 1 base and 10 bases, with 7 bases remaining between them. Per the germline V gene, CDR1 is SGHTA and CDR2 is FQGNSA. A single record per CDR3 protein comes from TCRdb applying MiXCR to the RT-PCR reads. The sample records more than 850,000 distinct CDR3 sequences, roughly 18% being singletons. This clonotype was counted a few times. The specimen was blood, either unsorted or a sorted T cell fraction (not recorded which). This TCR came from a human donor who was either an allogeneic HSCT recipient or a stem cell or donor lymphocyte infusion donor (not recorded which). It is not recorded whose cells these are; they may come from a transplant donor. This sequence joins TRBV7-2 and TRBJ2-5; the D is unclear. CDR3 DNA sequence: TGTGCCAGCAGCTTAGATGTGGACCAGTACTTC. Encoded protein: CASSLDVDQYF.